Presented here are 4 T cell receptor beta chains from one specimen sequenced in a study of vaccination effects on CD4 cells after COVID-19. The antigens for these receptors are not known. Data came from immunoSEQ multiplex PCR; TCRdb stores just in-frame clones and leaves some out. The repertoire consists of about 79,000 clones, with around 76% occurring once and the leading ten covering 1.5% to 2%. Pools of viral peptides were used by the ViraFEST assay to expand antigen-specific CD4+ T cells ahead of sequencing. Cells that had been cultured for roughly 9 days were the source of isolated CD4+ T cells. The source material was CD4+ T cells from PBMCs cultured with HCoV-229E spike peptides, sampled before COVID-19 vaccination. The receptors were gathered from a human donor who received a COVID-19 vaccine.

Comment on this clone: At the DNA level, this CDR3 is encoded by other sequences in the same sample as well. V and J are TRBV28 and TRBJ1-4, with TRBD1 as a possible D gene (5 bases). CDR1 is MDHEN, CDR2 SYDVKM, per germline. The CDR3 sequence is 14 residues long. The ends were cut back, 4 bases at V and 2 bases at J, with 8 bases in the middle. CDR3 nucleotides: TGTGCCAGCAGTTCCCAGGGCACTAATGAAAAACTGTTTTTT. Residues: CASSSQGTNEKLFF. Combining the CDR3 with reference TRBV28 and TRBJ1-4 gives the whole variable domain DVKVTQSSRYLVKRTGEKVFLECVQDMDHENMFWYRQDPGLGLRLIYFSYDVKMKEKGDIPEGYSVSREKKERFSLILESASTNQTSMYLCASSSQGTNEKLFFGSGTQLSVL.

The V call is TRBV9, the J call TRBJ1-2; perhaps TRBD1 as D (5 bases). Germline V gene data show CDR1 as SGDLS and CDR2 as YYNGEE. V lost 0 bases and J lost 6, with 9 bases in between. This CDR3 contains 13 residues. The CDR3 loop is CASSVAGFNGYTF. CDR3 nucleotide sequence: TGTGCCAGCAGCGTAGCAGGGTTTAATGGCTACACCTTC.

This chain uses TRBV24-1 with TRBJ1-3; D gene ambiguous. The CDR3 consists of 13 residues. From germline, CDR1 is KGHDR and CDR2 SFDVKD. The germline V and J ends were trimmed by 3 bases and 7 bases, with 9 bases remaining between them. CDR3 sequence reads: CATSDNKRNTIYF. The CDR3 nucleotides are TGTGCCACCAGTGATAATAAGCGGAACACCATATATTTT.

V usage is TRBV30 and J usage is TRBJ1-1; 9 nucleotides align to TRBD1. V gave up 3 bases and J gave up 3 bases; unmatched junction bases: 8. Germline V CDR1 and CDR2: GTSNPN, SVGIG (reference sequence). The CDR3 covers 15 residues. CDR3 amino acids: CAWRRSGTGYTEAFF. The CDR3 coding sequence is TGTGCCTGGAGACGTTCCGGGACAGGGTACACTGAAGCTTTCTTT.